This TCR beta chain was identified in a study of monozygotic twins with inflammatory bowel disease. Study outcomes and limitations: IBD patients had lower TCRbeta diversity (inverse Simpson) than healthy co-twins.

In germline, CDR1 is SGHNT, CDR2 YYREEE (reference sequence). The length of the CDR3 is 16 residues. TCRdb reprocessed the 5' RACE reads and stores each CDR3 protein as one record, lacking DNA. Listed are over 200,000 distinct CDR3 sequences; roughly 1.7% falls within the top ten. Regarding this clonotype: No antigen is known for it.

Blood samples, whole and unsorted for T cells, yielded the isolated total RNA. Sequences were obtained from blood. The receptor's source is a human donor with ulcerative colitis or Crohn's disease, or a healthy co-twin of an affected twin (not recorded which). The V gene is TRBV5-4, the J gene TRBJ1-3. The CDR3 sequence: CASSLGIPSSGNTIYF.